This T cell receptor (beta chain) was retrieved from a study of beta chain features in type 1 diabetes. TCRB transcripts that were expressed got sequenced, as all of the isolated RNA had been reverse transcribed. TCRdb's copy holds only in-frame clones and misses some; the assay was immunoSEQ multiplex PCR. Of some 240,000 clones detected, 9.5% to 13% appear once; the ten largest clones hold 1% to 1.5%. The germline gives CDR1 SNHLY, CDR2 FYNNEI. This CDR3 has 15 amino acids. V was cut by 5 bases and J by 0 bases, with 12 bases left in between. This receptor was taken from a man younger than 30 in good health. Sequenced material: central memory CD4+ T cells from blood. The chain joins TRBV2 to TRBJ2-3; the D gene is possibly TRBD2 (6 bases). In DNA form, the CDR3 reads TGTGCCAGCAGTAAAGAGCGGGTTAGCACAGATACGCAGTATTTT. Residues: CASSKERVSTDTQYF.